Listed here is a single T cell receptor (beta chain). One end of the junction fails to match germline, which may point to a read error. The sample comes from a study of T cells in localized non-small cell lung cancer. The CDR3 covers 13 residues. The germline V gene encodes CDR1 MNHNS and CDR2 SASEGT. Profiling relied on immunoSEQ multiplex PCR, and the TCRdb table lists in-frame clones only, not all of them. The sample carries roughly 16,000 clones, roughly 89% recorded once. The source is a male donor older than 55 with stage II squamous cell lung carcinoma. Sequencing used peripheral blood, obtained before any cancer treatment. V and J are TRBV6-1 and TRBJ1-5; possible D gene TRBD1, 6 bases. The CDR3 region is CASEGGSSQPQHF. CDR3 coding DNA: TGTGCCAGCGAGGGGGGGAGCAGTCAGCCCCAGCATTTT.